This T cell receptor (beta chain) was documented in a study of response to subunit inactivated influenza vaccine. Study observations and caveats: Seasonal influenza vaccination, on each occasion, was suggested by the authors to recruit few new T cells.

Comments on this clonotype: Its specificity is unknown.

This CDR3 comprises 14 residues. V was pared by 4 bases and J by 4 bases, with 12 bases between. TCRdb re-called the RT-PCR reads through MiXCR, storing one row per CDR3 protein. The data show fewer than 750,000 distinct CDR3 sequences, with around 13% seen just once and approximately 10% held by the top ten. The genes are TRBV12-3 or TRBV12-4 and TRBJ2-3; D unclear. This sequence originates from a man aged 45-65 years who received an inactivated influenza vaccine. This specimen was PBMCs from blood, taken 12 days after vaccination. This CDR3 reads CASSWAGPADTQYF. CDR3 in DNA: TGTGCCAGCAGTTGGGCCGGGCCCGCAGATACGCAGTATTTT.